Each of the 27 T cell receptor beta chains below was sequenced from the same sample in a study of blood T cell repertoires in COVID-19 (TCRdb year 2020). Libraries were built with the immunoSEQ multiplex PCR assay. Not all clones reach the TCRdb copy of this immuneACCESS table, which keeps in-frame sequences only. Checked studies attribute under half of the gap to unresolved V genes and leave the rest unexplained. Across this sample there are under 300,000 clones, with roughly 88% seen only once. The ten biggest clones cover approximately 13% of the sample. The source material was peripheral blood. Receptors were obtained from an elderly man with acute or convalescent COVID-19.

This rearrangement joins TRBV11-1 to TRBJ2-7; D may be TRBD2 (6 bases). The V end was cut by 5 bases, the J end by 5 bases, with 16 bases between. This CDR3 has 14 amino acids. Germline CDR1 is SGHAT and CDR2 is FQDESV (reference sequence). The CDR3, as DNA: TGTGCCAGCAGCCAGACTCCCGGAGGGGACGAGCAGTACTTC. Amino acids: CASSQTPGGDEQYF.

The rearrangement links TRBV6-5 to TRBJ2-7; D may be TRBD1 (5 bases). This CDR3 comprises 13 residues. Trimming pared 6 bases from V and 6 bases from J, leaving 15 bases between. The germline V gene has CDR1 MNHEY and CDR2 SVGAGI. As DNA, the CDR3 is TGTGCCAGCAGCGAGGAAGGGGTTTTCGAGCAGTACTTC. This translates into CASSEEGVFEQYF.

CDR3 coding DNA: TGTGCCAGCAGCTCCCCGACAGGGGCGAATAATAATTCACCCCTCCACTTT. This gives the protein CASSSPTGANNNSPLHF. V gene TRBV9 combines with J gene TRBJ1-6, with 8 nucleotides matching TRBD1. The germline CDR1 and CDR2 sequences are SGDLS and YYNGEE. There are 17 residues in the CDR3. V trimming: 4 bases; J trimming: 5 bases; junction bases outside the gene matches: 11.

The chain uses TRBV11-2 and TRBJ1-6; TRBD1 matches 8 bases. Trimming removed 6 bases from V and 7 bases from J; junction bases left unmatched: 5. The length of the CDR3 is 14 residues. Germline loops: CDR1 SGHAT, CDR2 FQNNGV. The CDR3 spells CASRTTGGNSPLHF. CDR3 in DNA: TGTGCCAGCAGAACCACAGGGGGGAATTCACCCCTCCACTTT.

CDR3 loop: CATSSTSTSNQPQHF. CDR3 nucleotides: TGTGCCACCAGTTCGACTTCCACTAGCAATCAGCCCCAGCATTTT. The V and J genes are TRBV24-1 and TRBJ1-5; unclear D gene. This CDR3 has 15 residues. V lost 6 bases to trimming and J lost 0 bases, with 11 bases between them. The germline V gene has CDR1 KGHDR and CDR2 SFDVKD.

The gene calls are TRBV5-1 and TRBJ2-1; 7 nucleotides align to TRBD1. This CDR3 spans 17 amino acids. Germline CDR1 is SGHRS and CDR2 is YFSETQ. Germline trimming cut 4 bases from V and 7 bases from J; bases unmatched to any gene: 17. CDR3 residues: CASSLQATGVQVNEQFF. CDR3 bases: TGCGCCAGCAGCCTCCAGGCTACAGGGGTACAGGTTAATGAGCAGTTCTTC.

This chain uses TRBV15 with TRBJ1-3; D may be TRBD1 (5 bases). V lost 2 bases and J lost 1, with 9 bases in between. The CDR3 loop spans 15 amino acids. Germline V gene lookup returns CDR1 LNHNV and CDR2 YYDKDF (reference sequence). Here the CDR3 reads CATSRLGESGNTIYF. The CDR3 nucleotides read TGTGCCACCAGCAGATTAGGGGAATCTGGAAACACCATATATTTT.

V usage is TRBV6-2 or TRBV6-3 and J usage is TRBJ1-2, with D maybe TRBD1 (6 bases). Trimming shortened V by 2 bases and J by 5 bases, and 18 bases separated the two germline ends. Germline V CDR1 and CDR2: MNHEY, SVGEGT. This CDR3 comprises 16 residues. DNA of the CDR3: TGTGCCAGCAGTTACGCCGGACAGAAGGGCTATTATGGCTACACCTTC. It translates to CASSYAGQKGYYGYTF.

The chain links TRBV28 to TRBJ1-2; D is perhaps TRBD1 (6 bases). V was cut by 3 bases and J by 1 base, with 9 bases left in between. This CDR3 spans 14 amino acids. Per the germline V gene, CDR1 is MDHEN and CDR2 is SYDVKM. CDR3 in DNA: TGTGCCAGCAGTTTGGCAGGGGTTAACTATGGCTACACCTTC. Translated: CASSLAGVNYGYTF.

The chain links TRBV5-8 to TRBJ1-5, with 9 bases fitting TRBD1. V was clipped by 4 bases and J by 0 bases; unmatched bases: 8. In germline, CDR1 is SGHTS, CDR2 YDEGEE. There are 17 residues in the CDR3. The CDR3 DNA is TGTGCCAGCAGCCCCGGGACAGGGTCCTATAGCAATCAGCCCCAGCATTTT. It is translated as CASSPGTGSYSNQPQHF.

The CDR3 sequence is CASSRIQGTADTQYF. The CDR3 DNA reads TGTGCCAGCAGCCGGATACAGGGGACTGCCGATACGCAGTATTTT. This rearrangement joins TRBV14 to TRBJ2-3, with D possibly being TRBD1 (7 bases). The germline V gene has CDR1 SGHDN and CDR2 FVKESK. V was clipped by 4 bases and J by 6 bases, with 17 bases between them. The CDR3 spans 15 residues.

The V and J genes are TRBV6-1 and TRBJ2-7; D might be TRBD2 (7 bases). CDR3 length equals 14 residues. Germline loops: CDR1 MNHNS, CDR2 SASEGT. V lost 2 bases and J 5 bases, leaving 13 bases between the germline ends. Here the CDR3 DNA reads TGTGCCAGCAGTGAAAGGGGGGGGCCCGACGAGCAGTACTTC. Translating gives CASSERGGPDEQYF.

The chain has TRBV9 and TRBJ1-1; weak D call: TRBD1 (6 bases). Between the trimmed V and J ends, which lost 0 bases and 11 bases, there was a span of 11 bases. From germline, CDR1 is SGDLS and CDR2 YYNGEE. This CDR3 region has 12 residues. The CDR3: CASSVVKGEAFF. DNA of the CDR3: TGTGCCAGCAGCGTAGTAAAGGGGGAGGCTTTCTTT.

This chain uses TRBV28 with TRBJ2-1, with TRBD1 matching 7 bases. The junction had 6 bases not matched to a gene; V was cut back by 3 bases and J by 4 bases. The CDR3 spans 15 residues. Germline V gene lookup returns CDR1 MDHEN and CDR2 SYDVKM. The CDR3 region has the DNA TGTGCCAGCAGTTTGGGGGACAGCCCTTACAATGAGCAGTTCTTC. Translation gives CASSLGDSPYNEQFF.

This rearrangement joins TRBV5-1 to TRBJ2-1; D is unclear. Germline V gene lookup returns CDR1 SGHRS and CDR2 YFSETQ. This CDR3 is 12 amino acids long. V dropped 0 bases and J dropped 8 bases, with 6 bases sitting between them. CDR3 residues: CASSLDAHEQFF. CDR3 DNA: TGCGCCAGCAGCTTGGATGCGCATGAGCAGTTCTTC.

The rearrangement joins TRBV18 to TRBJ1-1; D possibly corresponds to TRBD1 (6 bases). This CDR3 spans 15 amino acids. Germline V lookup: CDR1 KGHSH, CDR2 LQKENI. V lost 2 bases and J 6 bases, leaving 16 bases between the germline ends. The CDR3 bases are TGTGCCAGCTCACCATCGTCCAGGGGATGGGCTGAAGCTTTCTTT. This gives the protein CASSPSSRGWAEAFF.

The chain has TRBV9 and TRBJ2-1; TRBD2 matches 14 bases. The CDR3 length is 15 residues. Germline CDR1 SGDLS, CDR2 YYNGEE. J was trimmed by 8 bases and V by 4 bases; bases with no gene match: 5. The CDR3 is CASSPLTSGRDEQFF. DNA of the CDR3: TGTGCCAGCAGCCCACTGACTAGCGGGAGGGATGAGCAGTTCTTC.

This clone was counted a few times. The CDR3 reads CASSQEPDREYEQYF. In nucleotides, the CDR3 is TGCGCCAGCAGCCAAGAACCCGACAGGGAATACGAGCAGTACTTC. The V call is TRBV4-3, the J call TRBJ2-7; 7 bases match TRBD1. The CDR3 has 15 amino acids. In germline, CDR1 is LGHNA, CDR2 YSLEER. The V gene end was trimmed by 0 bases and the J gene end by 4 bases; junction bases not matched to a gene: 6.

This sequence joins TRBV6-5 and TRBJ2-7; a possible D gene is TRBD1 (5 bases). Germline V gene sequence: CDR1 MNHEY, CDR2 SVGAGI. Between the trimmed V and J ends, which lost 0 bases and 5 bases, there was a span of 14 bases. The CDR3 extends over 15 amino acids. The CDR3 loop is CASSYSQGNIHEQYF. Here the CDR3 DNA reads TGTGCCAGCAGTTACTCGCAGGGAAATATCCACGAGCAGTACTTC.

The chain combines TRBV5-4 with TRBJ2-5, with 7 bases that match TRBD2. CDR3 length: 14 residues. The V segment lost 4 bases and the J segment 4 bases; nucleotides outside the gene matches: 7. Germline V lookup: CDR1 SGHNT, CDR2 YYREEE (reference sequence). The CDR3 DNA reads TGTGCCAGCAGCCCTGGACTAGGGAGAGAGACCCAGTACTTC. Translating it yields CASSPGLGRETQYF.

The J gene is TRBJ2-5, the V gene TRBV6-5; D uncertain. This CDR3 is built from 13 residues. The V end lost 4 bases, the J end lost 2 bases, and 8 bases lay between the germline ends. CDR1 and CDR2 (germline): MNHEY, SVGAGI. CDR3 DNA: TGTGCCAGCAGTTTTACAGTACAAGAGACCCAGTACTTC. Protein: CASSFTVQETQYF.

The J gene is TRBJ2-2, the V gene TRBV27; possible D gene TRBD2, 5 bases. The CDR3 is made up of 14 amino acids. Trimming took 4 bases from V and 5 from J, leaving 11 bases between them. In germline, CDR1 is MNHEY, CDR2 SMNVEV (reference sequence). CDR3 region: CASSSFGNTGELFF. CDR3 in DNA: TGTGCCAGCAGTTCATTCGGGAATACCGGGGAGCTGTTTTTT.

The chain employs TRBV6-5 and TRBJ1-4, with D tentatively TRBD1 (6 bases). Trimming left V 0 bases short and J 8 bases short, with 13 bases between. The CDR3 is made up of 15 amino acids. CDR1 and CDR2 (germline): MNHEY, SVGAGI. The CDR3 nucleotides are TGTGCCAGCAGTTACTCGAGGCCAGGGGTGGAAAAACTGTTTTTT. It yields the protein CASSYSRPGVEKLFF.

This chain links TRBV28 with TRBJ2-1; 8 positions agree with TRBD1. The CDR3 sequence is 16 residues long. Germline V lookup: CDR1 MDHEN, CDR2 SYDVKM. Trimming took 4 bases from V and 6 from J; bases not matched to a gene: 11. CDR3 coding DNA: TGTGCCAGCAGTTCTCGTCGGACAGGGCGAAGCAATGAGCAGTTCTTC. Its protein is CASSSRRTGRSNEQFF.

This clone is a singleton in its sample. The chain couples TRBV7-2 to TRBJ1-5; D remains ambiguous. The CDR3 contains 14 residues. Trimming stripped 4 bases from V and 4 bases from J, with 11 bases between. The V gene's germline CDR1 is SGHTA and CDR2 FQGNSA. CDR3 in amino acids: CASSSQRANQPQHF. As DNA, the CDR3 is TGTGCCAGCAGCTCACAGCGGGCAAATCAGCCCCAGCATTTT.

The chain couples TRBV7-9 to TRBJ1-1; a weak D match, TRBD1 (6 bases). The germline V gene has CDR1 SEHNR and CDR2 FQNEAQ (reference sequence). The CDR3 loop spans 16 amino acids. V lost 6 bases and J 3 bases, leaving 20 bases between the germline ends. The CDR3 DNA sequence: TGTGCCAGCAGTTCCCCGGCGGACAGACCATACACTGAAGCTTTCTTT. As protein: CASSSPADRPYTEAFF.

The chain is built from TRBV6-5 and TRBJ2-7; D might be TRBD1 (5 bases). CDR1 is MNHEY and CDR2 is SVGAGI in the germline V gene. The CDR3 has 14 amino acids. V dropped 8 bases and J dropped 5 bases, with 19 bases sitting between them. The DNA of the CDR3 is TGTGCCAGCTCACCGGCAGGGAACTTCAACGAGCAGTACTTC. This codes for CASSPAGNFNEQYF.